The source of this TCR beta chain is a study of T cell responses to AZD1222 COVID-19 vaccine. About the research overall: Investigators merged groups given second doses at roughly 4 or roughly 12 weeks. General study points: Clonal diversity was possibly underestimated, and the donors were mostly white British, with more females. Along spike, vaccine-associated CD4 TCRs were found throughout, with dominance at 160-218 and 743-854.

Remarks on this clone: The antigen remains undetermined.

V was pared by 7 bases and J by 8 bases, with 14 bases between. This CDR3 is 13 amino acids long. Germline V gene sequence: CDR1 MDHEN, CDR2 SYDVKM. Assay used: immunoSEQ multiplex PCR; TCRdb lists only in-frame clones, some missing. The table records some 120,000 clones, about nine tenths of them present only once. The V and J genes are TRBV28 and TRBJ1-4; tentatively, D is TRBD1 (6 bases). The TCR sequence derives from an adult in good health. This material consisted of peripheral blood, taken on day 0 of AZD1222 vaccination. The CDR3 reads CASNLEGDEKLFF. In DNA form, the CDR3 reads TGTGCCAGCAACTTGGAGGGGGACGAAAAACTGTTTTTT.